In its sample, the clone carrying this T cell receptor beta chain was seen many times. The source of the sample is a study of regulatory T cells in long-lasting Graves disease. Time point specified: newly diagnosed GD, antithyroid drugs for less than 3 months. From RNA extracted from PBMCs, the TCR library was made. The patients were enrolled through endocrinology in Xi'an, China. Construction of the TCR beta libraries employed iRepertoire HTBI primers in conjunction with Arm-PCR of CDR3 regions. MiXCR, applied by TCRdb to the multiplex PCR reads, yields one record per CDR3 protein. The sample contains more than 300,000 distinct CDR3 sequences, 15% to 20% of which appear only once. The data also belong to a second study, concerning T cells in Graves' hyperthyroidism and ophthalmopathy. That source reports: HTBI primers were the set used in a first-round RT-PCR of the TCR CDR3.

The specimen was peripheral blood mononuclear cells (PBMCs), collected at new diagnosis, from a patient treated with antithyroid drugs. This sequence originates from a woman between 18 and 30 years old with Graves disease.

The CDR3 region is CASSPFRGANEKLFF. The CDR3, as DNA: TGTGCCAGCAGCCCATTTCGCGGGGCGAATGAAAAACTGTTTTTT. The chain couples TRBV11-2 to TRBJ1-4; perhaps TRBD1 as D (5 bases). V shed 5 bases and J shed 5 bases, with 15 bases lying between them. CDR3 length: 15 residues. Germline lookup yields CDR1 SGHAT and CDR2 FQNNGV. Looking up the rest from reference TRBV11-2 and TRBJ1-4 gives the full variable domain: EAGVAQSPRYKIIEKRQSVAFWCNPISGHATLYWYQQILGQGPKLLIQFQNNGVVDDSQLPKDRFSAERLKGVDSTLKIQPAKLEDSAVYLCASSPFRGANEKLFFGSGTQLSVL.